What follows describes a single T cell receptor (beta chain). This entry comes from a study of patients and donors after allogeneic stem cell transplantation. TCRdb re-analysed the RT-PCR reads in MiXCR, keeping a single row per CDR3 protein. The repertoire holds roughly 880,000 distinct CDR3 sequences, with 15% to 20% as singletons. The sample comprised blood, either unsorted or a sorted T cell fraction (not recorded which). This TCR derives from a human donor who was either an allogeneic HSCT recipient or a stem cell or donor lymphocyte infusion donor (not recorded which). It is not recorded whose cells these are; they may come from a transplant donor.

CDR3 in amino acids: CASSPHGGGYTF. In DNA, the CDR3 is TGCGCCAGCAGCCCACACGGGGGTGGCTACACCTTC. The genes are TRBV4-3 and TRBJ1-2; the D gene is possibly TRBD1 (5 bases). The germline V gene encodes CDR1 LGHNA and CDR2 YSLEER. The V gene lost 4 bases and the J gene lost 7 bases, with 10 bases spanning the gap. The CDR3 length is 12 residues.